This T cell receptor (beta chain) was profiled in a study of CD8 T cells in Susac syndrome (dated by TCRdb to between 2018 and 2021). Regarding the research as a whole: Whether CD8+ T cell activation and differentiation in Susac syndrome was antigen driven was tested using repertoire sequencing. The study compared CD8+ T cell repertoire clonality among 12 healthy donors, some 14 Susac syndrome patients and some 16 multiple sclerosis patients.

Looking up the germline V gene yields CDR1 SGHAT and CDR2 FQNNGV. Trimming costs V 1 base and J 3 bases, and their ends lie 12 bases apart. Its CDR3 holds 15 amino acids, cysteine through phenylalanine. The sequence is cut down to CDR3 DNA, 45 bases in frame from base 1. With regard to this clonotype: Its antigen is unknown. The input lacks base qualities; no much larger clone sits a single base away.

Overall study outcomes, separate from this receptor: The TCR sequencing and HLA analysis was acknowledged to have included a relatively small number of individuals.

RNA was extracted with the RNeasy kit and roughly 0.45 to 1 ug was reverse transcribed using random hexamers. The immunoSEQ multiplex PCR assay, which covers 54 Vbeta and 13 Jbeta segments, was used to amplify TCR beta CDR3 regions. PCR amplification bias was corrected using a synthetic template baseline for primer optimization and computational correction. Concerning the study's data processing: Reads were annotated to V, D and J genes according to IMGT and were analyzed with immunoSEQ Analyzer, with only productive sequences retained. Clonality was computed as one minus Shannon entropy normalized by log2 of the number of productive unique sequences. Public and private clones were assessed among the 100 most prevalent clones of each patient and control. Clones were defined as Susac-specific when absent from the healthy and MS cohorts, from fewer than 1,200 published viral clones and from other ImmuneACCESS disease sequences. TCRdb itself trimmed the public reads at Q25 with fastp, ran MiXCR and retained productive beta chains. Rows matching on CDR3 protein sequence are summarized as one entry with the most common DNA and genes. TCRdb, rather than the study authors, made the V and J calls. The sample table contains 400,000 to 550,000 distinct CDR3 sequences; only one count was recorded for 85% to 90% of them. Of the sample, about 0.12% is held by the ten largest clones.

Peripheral blood CD8+ and CD4+ T cells from healthy donors, Susac syndrome patients and multiple sclerosis patients were profiled using high-throughput TCR beta sequencing. The multiple sclerosis controls were treatment-naive patients whose relapsing-remitting disease, either stable or active, fulfilled the revised McDonald criteria. Bulk CD8+ and CD4+ T cells were purified magnetically by negative isolation, whereas CD8+ TEMRA cells were enriched by FACS. Blood was drawn into EDTA tubes, processed within 24 hours, and PBMCs were isolated by density gradient centrifugation. PBMCs intended for TCR sequencing were frozen in liquid nitrogen and were later thawed in a 37 degrees C water bath. The sorted or isolated CD4+, CD8+ and CD8+ TEMRA cells reached a purity of at least 90%.

Material for sequencing was CD8+ T cells from PBMCs. Here the chain combines TRBV11-2 and TRBJ1-1; a weak D assignment points to TRBD1 (5 bases agree). The clonotype was recovered from a human donor with multiple sclerosis. The bases read TGTGCCAGCAGCTTAGGGCGGCTGGGGGACACTGAAGCTTTCTTT. Its translation is CASSLGRLGDTEAFF.